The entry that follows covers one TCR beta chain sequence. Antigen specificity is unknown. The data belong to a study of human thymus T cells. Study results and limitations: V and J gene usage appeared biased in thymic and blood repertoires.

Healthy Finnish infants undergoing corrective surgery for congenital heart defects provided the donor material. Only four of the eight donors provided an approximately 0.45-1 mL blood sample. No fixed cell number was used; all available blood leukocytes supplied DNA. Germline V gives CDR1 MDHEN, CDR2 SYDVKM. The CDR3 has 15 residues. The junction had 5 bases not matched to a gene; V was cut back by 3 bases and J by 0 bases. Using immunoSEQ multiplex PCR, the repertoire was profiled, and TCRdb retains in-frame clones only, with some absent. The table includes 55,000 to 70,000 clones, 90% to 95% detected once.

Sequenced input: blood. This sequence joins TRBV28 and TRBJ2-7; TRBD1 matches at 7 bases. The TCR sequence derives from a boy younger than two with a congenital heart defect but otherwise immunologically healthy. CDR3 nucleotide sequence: TGTGCCAGCAGTTTTAGGACAGGACCCTCCTACGAGCAGTACTTC. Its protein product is CASSFRTGPSYEQYF.